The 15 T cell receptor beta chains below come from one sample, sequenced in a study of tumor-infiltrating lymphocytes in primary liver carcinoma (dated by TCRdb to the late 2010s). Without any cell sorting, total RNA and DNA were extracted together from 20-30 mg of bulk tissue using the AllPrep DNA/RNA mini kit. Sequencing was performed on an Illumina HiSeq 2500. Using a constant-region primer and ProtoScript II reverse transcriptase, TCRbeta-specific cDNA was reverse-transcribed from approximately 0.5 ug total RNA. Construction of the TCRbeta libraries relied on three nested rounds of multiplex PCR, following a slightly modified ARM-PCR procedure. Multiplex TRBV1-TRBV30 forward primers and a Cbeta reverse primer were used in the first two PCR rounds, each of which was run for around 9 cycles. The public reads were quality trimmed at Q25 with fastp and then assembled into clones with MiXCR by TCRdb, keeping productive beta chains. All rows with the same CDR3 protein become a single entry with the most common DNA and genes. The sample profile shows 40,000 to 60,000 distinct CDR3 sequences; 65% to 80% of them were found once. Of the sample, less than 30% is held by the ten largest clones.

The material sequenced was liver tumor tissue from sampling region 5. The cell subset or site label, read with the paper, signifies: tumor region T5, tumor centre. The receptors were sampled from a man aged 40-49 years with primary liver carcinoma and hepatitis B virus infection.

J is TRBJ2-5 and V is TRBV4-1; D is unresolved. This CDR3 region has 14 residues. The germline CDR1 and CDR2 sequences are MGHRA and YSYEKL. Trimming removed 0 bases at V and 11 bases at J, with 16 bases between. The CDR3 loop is CASSQDPSAGPQYF. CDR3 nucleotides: TGCGCCAGCAGCCAAGACCCTTCAGCTGGGCCTCAGTACTTC.

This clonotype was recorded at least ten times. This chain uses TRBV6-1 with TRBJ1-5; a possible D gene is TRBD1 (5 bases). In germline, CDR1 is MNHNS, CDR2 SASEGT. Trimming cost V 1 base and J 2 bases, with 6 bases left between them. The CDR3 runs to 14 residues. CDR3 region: CASSEGGGNQPQHF. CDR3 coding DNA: TGTGCCAGCAGTGAAGGGGGCGGCAATCAGCCCCAGCATTTT.

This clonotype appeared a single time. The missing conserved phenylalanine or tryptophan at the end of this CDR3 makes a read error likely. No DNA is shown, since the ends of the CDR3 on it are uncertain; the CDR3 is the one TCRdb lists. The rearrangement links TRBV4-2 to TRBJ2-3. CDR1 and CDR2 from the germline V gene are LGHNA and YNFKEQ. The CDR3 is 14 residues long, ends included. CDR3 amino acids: CASSQDSLSDTQCL.

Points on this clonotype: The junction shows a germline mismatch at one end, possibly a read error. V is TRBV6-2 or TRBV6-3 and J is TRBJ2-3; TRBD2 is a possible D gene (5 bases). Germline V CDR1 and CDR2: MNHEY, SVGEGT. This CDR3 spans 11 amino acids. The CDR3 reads CAGSYSRAQYF. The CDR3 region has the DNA TGTGCCGGCAGTTACTCGAGGGCGCAGTACTTT.

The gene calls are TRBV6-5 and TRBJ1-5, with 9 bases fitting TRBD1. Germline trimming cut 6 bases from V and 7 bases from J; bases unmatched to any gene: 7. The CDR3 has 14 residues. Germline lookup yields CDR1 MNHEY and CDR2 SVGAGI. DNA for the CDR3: TGTGCCAGCAGCCGGGACAGGGTTTGGCAGCCCCAGCATTTT. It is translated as CASSRDRVWQPQHF.

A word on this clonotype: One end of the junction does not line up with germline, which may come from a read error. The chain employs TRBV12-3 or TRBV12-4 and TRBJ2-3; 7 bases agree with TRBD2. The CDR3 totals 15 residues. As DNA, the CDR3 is TGTGCCAGCAGTTTTTTACTAGCGAGAGTGGATACGCAGTACTTT. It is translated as CASSFLLARVDTQYF.

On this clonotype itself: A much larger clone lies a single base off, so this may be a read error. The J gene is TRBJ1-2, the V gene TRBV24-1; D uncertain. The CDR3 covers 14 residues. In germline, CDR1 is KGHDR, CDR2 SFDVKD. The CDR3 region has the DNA TGTGCCACCAGTGACCCTGCCGGGGAGGCTCGCTACGCCTTC. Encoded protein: CATSDPAGEARYAF.

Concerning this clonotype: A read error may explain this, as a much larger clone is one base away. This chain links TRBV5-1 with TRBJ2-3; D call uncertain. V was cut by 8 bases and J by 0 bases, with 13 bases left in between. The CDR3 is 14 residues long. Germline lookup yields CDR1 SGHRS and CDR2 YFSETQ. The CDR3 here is CARSPESSTDTQYF. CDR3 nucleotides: TGCGCCAGGAGCCCGGAATCTAGCACAGATACGCAGTATTTT.

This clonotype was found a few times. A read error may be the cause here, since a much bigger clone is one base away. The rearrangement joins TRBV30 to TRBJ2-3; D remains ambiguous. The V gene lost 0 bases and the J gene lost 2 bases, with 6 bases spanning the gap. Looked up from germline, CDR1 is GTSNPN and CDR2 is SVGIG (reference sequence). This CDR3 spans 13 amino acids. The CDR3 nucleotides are TGTGCCTGGAGTGTTTTAACCACAGATACGCAGTATTTT. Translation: CAWSVLTTDTQYF.

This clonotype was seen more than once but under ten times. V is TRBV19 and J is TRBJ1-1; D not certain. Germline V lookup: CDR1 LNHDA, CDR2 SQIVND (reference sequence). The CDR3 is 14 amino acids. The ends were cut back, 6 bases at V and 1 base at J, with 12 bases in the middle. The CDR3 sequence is CASSRGLGNTEAFF. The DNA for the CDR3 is TGTGCCAGTAGCCGGGGATTGGGGAACACTGAAGCTTTCTTT. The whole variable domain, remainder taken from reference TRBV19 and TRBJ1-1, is DGGITQSPKYLFRKEGQNVTLSCEQNLNHDAMYWYRQDPGQGLRLIYYSQIVNDFQKGDIAEGYSVSREKKESFPLTVTSAQKNPTAFYLCASSRGLGNTEAFFGQGTRLTVV.

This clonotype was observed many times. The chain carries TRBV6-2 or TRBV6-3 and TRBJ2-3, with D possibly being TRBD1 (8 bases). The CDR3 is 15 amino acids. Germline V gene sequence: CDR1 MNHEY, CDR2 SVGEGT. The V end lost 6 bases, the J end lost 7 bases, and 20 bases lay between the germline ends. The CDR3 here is CASSLMGGTGYTQYF. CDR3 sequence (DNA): TGTGCCAGCAGCCTAATGGGGGGGACAGGCTATACGCAGTATTTT.

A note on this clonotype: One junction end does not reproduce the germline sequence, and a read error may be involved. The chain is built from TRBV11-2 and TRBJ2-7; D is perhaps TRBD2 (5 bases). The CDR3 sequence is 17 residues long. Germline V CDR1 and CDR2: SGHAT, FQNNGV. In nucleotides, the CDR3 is TGTGCCAGCAACTTAATTGGTGGCATGGCGGGCGCTGGCGAGCAGTACTTC. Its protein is CASNLIGGMAGAGEQYF.

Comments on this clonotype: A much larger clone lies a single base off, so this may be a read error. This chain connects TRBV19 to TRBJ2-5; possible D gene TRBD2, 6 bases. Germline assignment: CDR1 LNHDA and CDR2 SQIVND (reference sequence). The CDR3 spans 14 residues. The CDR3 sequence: CVSTPPGRQETQYF. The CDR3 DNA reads TGTGTCAGTACTCCCCCGGGGAGGCAAGAGACCCAGTACTTC. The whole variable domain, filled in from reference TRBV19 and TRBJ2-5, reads DGGITQSPKYLFRKEGQNVTLSCEQNLNHDAMYWYRQDPGQGLRLIYYSQIVNDFQKGDIAEGYSVSREKKESFPLTVTSAQKNPTAFYLCVSTPPGRQETQYFGPGTRLLVL.

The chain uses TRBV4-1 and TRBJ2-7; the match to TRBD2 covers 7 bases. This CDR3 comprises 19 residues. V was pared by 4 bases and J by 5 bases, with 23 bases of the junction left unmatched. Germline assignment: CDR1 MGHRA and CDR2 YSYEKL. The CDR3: CASSPSGGLVGAGLDEQYF. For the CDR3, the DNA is TGCGCCAGCAGCCCATCAGGCGGACTAGTGGGAGCCGGGCTCGACGAGCAGTACTTC.

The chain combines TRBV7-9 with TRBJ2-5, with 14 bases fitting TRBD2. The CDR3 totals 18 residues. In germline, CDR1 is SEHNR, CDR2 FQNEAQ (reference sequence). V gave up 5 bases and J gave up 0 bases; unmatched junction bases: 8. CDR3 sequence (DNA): TGTGCCAGCAGCCCAAATTCGGGACTAGCGGGAGACCAAGAGACCCAGTACTTC. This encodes CASSPNSGLAGDQETQYF.